What follows are 13 T cell receptor beta chains derived from one specimen sequenced in a study of human T cells and chemical hapten exposure. MiXCR was run by TCRdb on the RACE reads, yielding one entry per CDR3 protein. The sample yields approximately 370,000 distinct CDR3 sequences, 5.5% seen once. Sample time point: pre-sensitization, week 0. The treatment is: therapeutic diphenylcyclopropenone sensitization with weekly scalp DPC. Sequences were derived from whole blood, sampled in connection with sensitization to the hapten diphenylcyclopropenone (DPC). The receptors stem from a woman aged 18-30 years with alopecia areata. Some clones in this sample may be carry-over from other donors' samples.

This clonotype was counted only a few times. This rearrangement joins TRBV7-9 to TRBJ1-1; D uncertain. Germline loops: CDR1 SEHNR, CDR2 FQNEAQ (reference sequence). Trimming took 1 base from V and 7 from J, leaving 13 bases between them. This CDR3 spans 14 amino acids. The CDR3 spells CASSLVTVPFEAFF. As DNA, the CDR3 is TGTGCCAGCAGCTTAGTAACTGTCCCGTTTGAAGCTTTCTTT.

This clonotype was seen a handful of times. This CDR3 reads CASSLAPGRQPQHF. The CDR3 DNA reads as TGTGCCAGCAGCTTAGCTCCCGGGAGACAGCCCCAGCATTTT. The rearrangement joins TRBV7-2 to TRBJ1-5; no clear D gene. The V end lost 0 bases, the J end lost 7 bases, and 10 bases lay between the germline ends. The CDR3 runs to 14 residues. Germline V lookup: CDR1 SGHTA, CDR2 FQGNSA. Looking up the rest from reference TRBV7-2 and TRBJ1-5 gives the full variable domain: GAGVSQSPSNKVTEKGKDVELRCDPISGHTALYWYRQSLGQGLEFLIYFQGNSAPDKSGLPSDRFSAERTGGSVSTLTIQRTQQEDSAVYLCASSLAPGRQPQHFGDGTRLSIL.

This clonotype was recorded a few times. This rearrangement joins TRBV28 to TRBJ1-5; perhaps TRBD1 as D (5 bases). The CDR3 spans 12 residues. The V gene's germline CDR1 is MDHEN and CDR2 SYDVKM. V lost 4 bases to trimming and J lost 13 bases, with 14 bases between them. As DNA, the CDR3 is TGTGCCAGCAGTTCCTACAGGACGGAGCAGCATTTT. The encoded protein is CASSSYRTEQHF.

This clonotype occurred a few times. This chain joins TRBV20-1 and TRBJ2-1; D may be TRBD1 (6 bases). Germline CDR1 and CDR2: DFQATT and SNEGSKA (reference sequence). V lost 6 bases to trimming and J lost 6 bases, with 21 bases between them. The CDR3 is 15 amino acids. In DNA, the CDR3 is TGCAGTGCGAAAAACAGGGCCGCCGGCCCCAATGAGCAGTTCTTC. It is translated as CSAKNRAAGPNEQFF.

This clonotype was recorded at least ten times. The chain is built from TRBV4-3 and TRBJ2-1; possibly TRBD1 or TRBD2 for D (6 bases each). The CDR3 is 16 amino acids. Deletions cut 1 base from V and 5 bases from J, with 15 bases between. The germline V gene encodes CDR1 LGHNA and CDR2 YSLEER. The CDR3 region is CASSQGLGGINNEQFF. In DNA form, the CDR3 reads TGCGCCAGCAGCCAAGGTTTGGGGGGCATCAACAATGAGCAGTTCTTC.

Remarks on this clonotype: Possible read error: a much larger clone is one base away. This rearrangement joins TRBV3-1 to TRBJ2-3, with unresolved D. Germline loops: CDR1 LGHDT, CDR2 YNNKEL (reference sequence). V gave up 0 bases and J gave up 8 bases, with 15 bases separating them. The CDR3 has 15 amino acids. The DNA of the CDR3 is TGTGCCAGCAGCCAAGACCCACAGCCCCGGAGTACGCAGTATTTT. Residues: CASSQDPQPRSTQYF.

This clonotype was seen ten or more times. The rearrangement links TRBV11-2 to TRBJ2-2; tentatively, D is TRBD1 or TRBD2 (5 bases each). Germline V gene data show CDR1 as SGHAT and CDR2 as FQNNGV. The CDR3 has 15 residues. The V and J ends lost 5 bases and 2 bases respectively, with 12 bases between them. This chain's CDR3 is CASSTRDGNTGELFF. Written as DNA, the CDR3 is TGTGCCAGCAGCACCAGGGACGGAAACACCGGGGAGCTGTTTTTT.

The CDR3 is CASSLRQGIETQYF. In DNA, the CDR3 is TGTGCCAGCAGCTTAAGACAGGGGATAGAGACCCAGTACTTC. The V and J genes are TRBV7-9 and TRBJ2-5; 8 bases line up with TRBD1. Germline loops: CDR1 SEHNR, CDR2 FQNEAQ (reference sequence). CDR3 length: 14 residues. V lost 2 bases to trimming and J lost 4 bases; unmatched junction nucleotides: 3.

There are a few counts of this clonotype. The V gene is TRBV10-3, the J gene TRBJ1-2; the match to TRBD1 covers 8 bases. Germline V gene sequence: CDR1 ENHRY, CDR2 SYGVKD. V gave up 6 bases and J gave up 6 bases; unmatched junction bases: 0. This CDR3 is 11 amino acids long. The CDR3 loop reads CAIRTGDGYTF. DNA of the CDR3: TGTGCCATCAGGACAGGGGATGGCTACACCTTC.

This clonotype was seen more than once but under ten times. V gene TRBV7-2 combines with J gene TRBJ2-3; 7 bases map to TRBD2. The CDR3 covers 19 residues. Unmatched junction bases numbered 13, after V lost 1 base and J lost 0 bases. Germline V lookup: CDR1 SGHTA, CDR2 FQGNSA. The chain's CDR3 is CASSLGGRGYQPSTDTQYF. CDR3 DNA sequence: TGTGCCAGCAGCTTAGGGGGGAGGGGTTATCAACCAAGCACAGATACGCAGTATTTT.

This clonotype was observed a handful of times. The V gene is TRBV28, the J gene TRBJ2-4; maybe TRBD2 (6 bases). Germline values: CDR1 MDHEN, CDR2 SYDVKM. The CDR3 contains 16 residues. Trimming pared 1 base from V and 0 bases from J, leaving 10 bases between. Written as DNA, the CDR3 is TGTGCCAGCAGTTTATCAGGGAGGCTAGCCAAAAACATTCAGTACTTC. Translated, it gives CASSLSGRLAKNIQYF.

This clonotype was seen a few times. The chain combines TRBV3-1 with TRBJ2-3; the D is unclear. The DNA end lines up better with TRBJ1-5; the J call may be wrong. CDR1 and CDR2 from the germline V gene are LGHDT and YNNKEL (reference sequence). The CDR3 covers 16 residues. CDR3: CASSQRASGRTDTQHF. DNA of the CDR3: TGTGCCAGCAGCCAAAGGGCTAGCGGGCGCACAGATACGCAGCATTTT.

This clonotype has ten or more counts. This sequence joins TRBV12-3 or TRBV12-4 and TRBJ1-2; a possible D gene is TRBD1 (6 bases). The CDR3 contains 13 residues. V was clipped by 5 bases and J by 4 bases, with 11 bases between them. This chain's CDR3 is CASSRQDFYGYTF. The CDR3 DNA is TGTGCCAGCAGTCGACAGGACTTCTATGGCTACACCTTC.